This record covers a single T cell receptor (beta chain). Its cognate antigen is unknown. Germline V gene lookup returns CDR1 KGHDR and CDR2 SFDVKD. The CDR3 runs 13 residues. Trimming removed 7 bases from V and 4 bases from J; junction bases left unmatched: 5. This specimen belongs to a study of Ad26.COV2.S vaccination and SARS-CoV-2 variants. Study background: In the study, Ad26.COV2.S was injected intramuscularly once, or twice 56 days apart. General study points: Vaccinated and placebo-treated recipients had similar non-spike TCR breadth.

Stated treatment: 15 to 20 received Ad26.COV2.S at low or high dose, single or two shots; 5 received placebo; per-sample allocation not given. Each sample was drawn 63 days after the first injection (of vaccine or placebo). Sequencing was performed with immunoSEQ multiplex PCR; in TCRdb, only in-frame clones are kept and a portion is missing. In the table there are roughly 700,000 clones, around 92% of which are singletons. This rearrangement joins TRBV24-1 to TRBJ1-1; 7 bases match TRBD1. The source is a person aged 18-65 years who received the Ad26.COV2.S COVID-19 vaccine or a placebo. The source material was peripheral blood, sampled in a trial of Ad26.COV2.S vaccine versus placebo. CDR3 sequence: CATRATGATEAFF. The CDR3 region has the DNA TGTGCCACCAGAGCAACAGGGGCCACTGAAGCTTTCTTT.